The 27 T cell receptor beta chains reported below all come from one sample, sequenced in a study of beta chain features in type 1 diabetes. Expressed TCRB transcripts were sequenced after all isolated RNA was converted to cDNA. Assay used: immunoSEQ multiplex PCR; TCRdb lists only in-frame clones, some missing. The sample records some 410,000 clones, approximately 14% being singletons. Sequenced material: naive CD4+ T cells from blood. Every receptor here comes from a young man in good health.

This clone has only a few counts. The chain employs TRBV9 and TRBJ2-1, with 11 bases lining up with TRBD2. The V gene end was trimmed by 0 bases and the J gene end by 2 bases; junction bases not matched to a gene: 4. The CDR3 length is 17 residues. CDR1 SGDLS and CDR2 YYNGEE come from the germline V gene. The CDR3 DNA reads TGTGCCAGCAGCGTAGCTACTAGCGGGAGAACCTACAATGAGCAGTTCTTC. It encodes CASSVATSGRTYNEQFF.

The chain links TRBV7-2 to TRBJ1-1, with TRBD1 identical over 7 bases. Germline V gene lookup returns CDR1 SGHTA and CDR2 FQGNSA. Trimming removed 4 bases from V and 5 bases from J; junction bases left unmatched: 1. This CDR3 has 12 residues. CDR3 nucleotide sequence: TGTGCCAGCAGCTCAGGGGGTACTGAAGCTTTCTTT. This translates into CASSSGGTEAFF.

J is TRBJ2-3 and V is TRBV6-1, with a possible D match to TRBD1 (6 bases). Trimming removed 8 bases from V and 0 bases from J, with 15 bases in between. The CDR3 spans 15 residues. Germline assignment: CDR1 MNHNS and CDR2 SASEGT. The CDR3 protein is CASSSHRDSTDTQYF. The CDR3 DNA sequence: TGTGCCAGCTCTTCACACAGGGACAGCACAGATACGCAGTATTTT.

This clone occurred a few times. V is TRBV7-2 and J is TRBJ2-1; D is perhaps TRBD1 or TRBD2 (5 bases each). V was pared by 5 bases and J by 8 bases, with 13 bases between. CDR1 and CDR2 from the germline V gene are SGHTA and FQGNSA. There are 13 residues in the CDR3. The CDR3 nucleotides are TGTGCCAGCAGCCCCGCGAGGGGCGATGAGCAGTTCTTC. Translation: CASSPARGDEQFF.

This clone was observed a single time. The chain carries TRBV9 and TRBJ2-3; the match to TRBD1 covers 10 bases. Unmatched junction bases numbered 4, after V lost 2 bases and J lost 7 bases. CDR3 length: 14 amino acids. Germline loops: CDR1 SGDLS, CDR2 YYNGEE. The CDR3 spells CASSVDRGLYTQYF. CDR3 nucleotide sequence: TGTGCCAGCAGCGTGGACAGGGGGTTATATACGCAGTATTTT.

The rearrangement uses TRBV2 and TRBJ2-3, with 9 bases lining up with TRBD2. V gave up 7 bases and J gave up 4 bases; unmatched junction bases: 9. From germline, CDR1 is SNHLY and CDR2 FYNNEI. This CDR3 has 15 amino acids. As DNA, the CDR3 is TGTGCCAGCAACCGTCTAGCGGGGAGCGCAGATACGCAGTATTTT. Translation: CASNRLAGSADTQYF.

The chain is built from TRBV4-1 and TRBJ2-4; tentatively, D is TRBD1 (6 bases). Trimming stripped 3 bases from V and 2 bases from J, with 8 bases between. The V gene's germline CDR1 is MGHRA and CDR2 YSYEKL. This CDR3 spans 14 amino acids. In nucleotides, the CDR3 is TGCGCCAGCAGCCACAGGGGCCCCAAAAACATTCAGTACTTC. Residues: CASSHRGPKNIQYF.

This chain's CDR3 is CASSLRVGTTDTQYF. The CDR3 DNA reads as TGTGCCAGCAGCCTAAGGGTGGGAACCACAGATACGCAGTATTTT. The chain employs TRBV7-2 and TRBJ2-3; D remains unclear. The V gene lost 5 bases and the J gene lost 2 bases, with 14 bases spanning the gap. CDR1 and CDR2 (germline): SGHTA, FQGNSA. This CDR3 is built from 15 residues.

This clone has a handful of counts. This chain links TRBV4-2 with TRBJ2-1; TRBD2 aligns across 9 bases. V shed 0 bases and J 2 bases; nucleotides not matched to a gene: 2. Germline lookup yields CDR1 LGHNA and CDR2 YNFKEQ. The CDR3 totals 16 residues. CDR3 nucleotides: TGTGCCAGCAGCCAAGAAGGACTAGCGACCTACAATGAGCAGTTCTTC. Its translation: CASSQEGLATYNEQFF.

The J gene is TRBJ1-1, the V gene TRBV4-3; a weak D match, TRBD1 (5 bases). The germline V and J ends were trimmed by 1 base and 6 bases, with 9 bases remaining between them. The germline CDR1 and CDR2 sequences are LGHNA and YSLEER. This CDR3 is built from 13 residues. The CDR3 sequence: CASSQGWDSEAFF. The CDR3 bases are TGCGCCAGCAGCCAAGGGTGGGACTCTGAAGCTTTCTTT.

The CDR3 is CASSRETSVEQYF. CDR3 sequence (DNA): TGTGCCAGCAGCCGAGAAACATCCGTCGAGCAGTACTTC. The chain links TRBV27 to TRBJ2-7; no definite D call. V was trimmed by 6 bases and J by 6 bases, leaving 15 bases between them. CDR1 is MNHEY and CDR2 is SMNVEV in the germline V gene (reference sequence). The CDR3 sequence is 13 residues long.

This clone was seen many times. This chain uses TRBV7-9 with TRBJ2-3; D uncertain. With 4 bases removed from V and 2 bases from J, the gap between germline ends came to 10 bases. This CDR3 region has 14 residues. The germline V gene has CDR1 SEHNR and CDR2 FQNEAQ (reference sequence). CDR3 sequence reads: CASSSPGFTDTQYF. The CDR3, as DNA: TGTGCCAGCAGCTCCCCGGGCTTCACAGATACGCAGTATTTT.

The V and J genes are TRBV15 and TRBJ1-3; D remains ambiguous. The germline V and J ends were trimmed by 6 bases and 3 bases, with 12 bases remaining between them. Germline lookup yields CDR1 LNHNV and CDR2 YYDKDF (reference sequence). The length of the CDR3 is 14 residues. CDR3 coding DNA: TGTGCCACCAGAGCCGGGTGGAGTGGAAACACCATATATTTT. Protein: CATRAGWSGNTIYF.

The CDR3 loop reads CASSLRWGSSYEQYF. The DNA for the CDR3 is TGTGCCAGCAGCCTACGGTGGGGGAGCTCCTACGAGCAGTACTTC. The chain is built from TRBV7-2 and TRBJ2-7; TRBD1 or TRBD2 may be the D gene (5 bases each). There are 15 residues in the CDR3. Germline assignment: CDR1 SGHTA and CDR2 FQGNSA. V lost 5 bases and J 0 bases, leaving 14 bases between the germline ends.

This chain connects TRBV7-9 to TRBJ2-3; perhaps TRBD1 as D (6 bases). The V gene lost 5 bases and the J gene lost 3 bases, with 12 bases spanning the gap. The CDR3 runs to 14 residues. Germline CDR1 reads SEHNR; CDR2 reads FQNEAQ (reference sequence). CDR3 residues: CASSSHGQTDTQYF. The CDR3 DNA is TGTGCCAGCAGCAGCCATGGACAGACAGATACGCAGTATTTT. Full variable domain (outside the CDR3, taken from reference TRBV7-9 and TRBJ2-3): DTGVSQNPRHKITKRGQNVTFRCDPISEHNRLYWYRQTLGQGPEFLTYFQNEAQLEKSRLLSDRFSAERPKGSFSTLEIQRTEQGDSAMYLCASSSHGQTDTQYFGPGTRLTVL.

CDR3 in amino acids: CATSRLGAISNQPQHF. CDR3 bases: TGTGCCACCAGCAGATTGGGTGCAATTAGCAATCAGCCCCAGCATTTT. The chain joins TRBV15 to TRBJ1-5; D remains ambiguous. Germline assignment: CDR1 LNHNV and CDR2 YYDKDF (reference sequence). The ends were cut back, 2 bases at V and 0 bases at J, with 11 bases in the middle. CDR3 length: 16 residues.

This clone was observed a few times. The CDR3 loop reads CAWSAQMNTEAFF. The CDR3 nucleotides read TGTGCCTGGAGTGCGCAGATGAACACTGAAGCTTTCTTT. V usage is TRBV30 and J usage is TRBJ1-1; D call uncertain. This CDR3 is built from 13 residues. V shed 1 base and J shed 0 bases, with 6 bases lying between them. CDR1 and CDR2 (germline): GTSNPN, SVGIG (reference sequence).

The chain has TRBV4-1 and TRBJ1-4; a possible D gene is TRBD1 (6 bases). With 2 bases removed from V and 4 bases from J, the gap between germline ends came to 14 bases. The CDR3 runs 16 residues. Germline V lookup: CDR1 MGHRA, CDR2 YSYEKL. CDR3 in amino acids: CASSQTTGTSNEKLFF. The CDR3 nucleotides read TGCGCCAGCAGCCAAACTACCGGGACAAGTAATGAAAAACTGTTTTTT.

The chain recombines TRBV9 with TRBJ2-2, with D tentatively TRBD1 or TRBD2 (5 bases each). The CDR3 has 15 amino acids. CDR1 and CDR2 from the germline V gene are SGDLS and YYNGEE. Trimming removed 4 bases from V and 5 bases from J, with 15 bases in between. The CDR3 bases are TGTGCCAGCAGCATGGGGACGGAAGAAACCGGGGAGCTGTTTTTT. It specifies CASSMGTEETGELFF. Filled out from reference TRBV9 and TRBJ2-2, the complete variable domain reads DSGVTQTPKHLITATGQRVTLRCSPRSGDLSVYWYQQSLDQGLQFLIQYYNGEERAKGNILERFSAQQFPDLHSELNLSSLELGDSALYFCASSMGTEETGELFFGEGSRLTVL.

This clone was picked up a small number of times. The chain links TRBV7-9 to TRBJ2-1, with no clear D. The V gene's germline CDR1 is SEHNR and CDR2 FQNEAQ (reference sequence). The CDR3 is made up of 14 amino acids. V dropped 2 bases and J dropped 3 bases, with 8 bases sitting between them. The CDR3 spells CASSLSIGYNEQFF. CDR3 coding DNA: TGTGCCAGCAGCTTAAGCATCGGCTACAATGAGCAGTTCTTC.

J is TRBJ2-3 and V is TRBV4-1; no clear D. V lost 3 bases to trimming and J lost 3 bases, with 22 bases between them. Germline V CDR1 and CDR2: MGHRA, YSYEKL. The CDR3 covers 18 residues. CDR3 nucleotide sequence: TGCGCCAGCAGCCACCTCCCAACGACGGGTTATGAGACAGATACGCAGTATTTT. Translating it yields CASSHLPTTGYETDTQYF.

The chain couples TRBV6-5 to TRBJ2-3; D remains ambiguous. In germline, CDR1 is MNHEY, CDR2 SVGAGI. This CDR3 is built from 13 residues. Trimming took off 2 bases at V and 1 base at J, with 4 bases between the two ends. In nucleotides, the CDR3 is TGTGCCAGCAGTTACGGACGCACAGATACGCAGTATTTT. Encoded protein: CASSYGRTDTQYF.

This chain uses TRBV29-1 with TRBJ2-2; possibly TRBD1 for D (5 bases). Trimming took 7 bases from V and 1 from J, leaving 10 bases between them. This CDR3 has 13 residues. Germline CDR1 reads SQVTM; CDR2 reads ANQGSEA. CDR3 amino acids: CSATQGNTGELFF. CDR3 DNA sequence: TGCAGCGCCACTCAGGGGAACACCGGGGAGCTGTTTTTT.

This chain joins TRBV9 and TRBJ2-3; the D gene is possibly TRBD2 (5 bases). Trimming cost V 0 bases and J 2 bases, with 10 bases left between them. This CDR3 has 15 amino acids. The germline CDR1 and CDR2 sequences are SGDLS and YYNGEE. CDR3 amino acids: CASSVVGETTDTQYF. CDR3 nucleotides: TGTGCCAGCAGCGTAGTCGGGGAGACCACAGATACGCAGTATTTT.

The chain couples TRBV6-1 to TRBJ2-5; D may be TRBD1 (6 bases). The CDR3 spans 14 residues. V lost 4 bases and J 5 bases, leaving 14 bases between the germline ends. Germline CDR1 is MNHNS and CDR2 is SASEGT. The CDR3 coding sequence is TGTGCCAGCAGTGTCACAGGGAAGGGCGAGACCCAGTACTTC. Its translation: CASSVTGKGETQYF.

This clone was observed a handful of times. The CDR3 protein is CASSLNPSYEQYF. For the CDR3, the DNA is TGTGCCAGCAGCTTGAATCCCTCCTACGAGCAGTACTTC. This chain uses TRBV5-6 with TRBJ2-7, with D unclear. The ends were cut back, 1 base at V and 0 bases at J, with 5 bases in the middle. The V gene's germline CDR1 is SGHDT and CDR2 YYEEEE. CDR3 length equals 13 residues.

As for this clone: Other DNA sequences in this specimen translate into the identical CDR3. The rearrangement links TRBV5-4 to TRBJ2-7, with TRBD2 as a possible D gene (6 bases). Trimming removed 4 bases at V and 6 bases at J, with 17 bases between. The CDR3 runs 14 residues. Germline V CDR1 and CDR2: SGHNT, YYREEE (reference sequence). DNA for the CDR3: TGTGCCAGCAGCACCGGCGGTAGCGGAGCCGAGCAGTACGTC. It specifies CASSTGGSGAEQYV.